These 22 T cell receptor beta chains came from one sample sequenced in a study of cytomegalovirus exposure and HLA in healthy donors. PCR employed 60 Vbeta and 13 Jbeta primers. Sequencing was performed with immunoSEQ multiplex PCR; in TCRdb, only in-frame clones are kept and a portion is missing. The sample has under 150,000 clones, over 70% seen once; the top ten hold about 4.2%. Sequencing was performed on PBMCs. The receptors were gathered from a woman aged 40 to 49 in good health and CMV-seropositive.

This clone is a singleton in its sample. The chain couples TRBV5-1 to TRBJ1-2; the D is unclear. V gave up 7 bases and J gave up 5 bases, with 21 bases separating them. The CDR3 consists of 15 residues. CDR1 SGHRS and CDR2 YFSETQ come from the germline V gene. The CDR3 sequence: CASANGVIRDYGYTF. The CDR3 bases are TGCGCCAGCGCCAATGGGGTGATTCGGGATTATGGCTACACCTTC.

Only a few counts were recorded for this clone. This chain joins TRBV11-3 and TRBJ2-7; 7 bases are a match to TRBD1. CDR3 length equals 14 residues. Germline-derived CDR1 and CDR2 are SGHNT and YENEEA. V gave up 7 bases and J gave up 3 bases; unmatched junction bases: 9. The CDR3 is CASTPPGQSYEQYF. CDR3 coding DNA: TGTGCCAGCACCCCCCCGGGACAGAGCTACGAGCAGTACTTC.

J is TRBJ2-7 and V is TRBV7-9; no clear D. The germline CDR1 and CDR2 sequences are SEHNR and FQNEAQ (reference sequence). V was shortened by 5 bases and J by 0 bases, with 8 bases between the two germline ends. The CDR3 is 13 amino acids. CDR3 coding DNA: TGTGCCAGCAGCGGAGCGAACTCCTACGAGCAGTACTTC. It is translated as CASSGANSYEQYF.

The V gene is TRBV5-1, the J gene TRBJ2-2, with TRBD2 matching over 8 bases. Trimming at V came to 3 bases and at J to 4 bases, leaving 2 bases not matched to a gene. This CDR3 spans 14 amino acids. Per germline, CDR1 SGHRS and CDR2 YFSETQ. CDR3 in amino acids: CASSSTSGTGELFF. Written as DNA, the CDR3 is TGCGCCAGCAGCTCAACTAGCGGCACCGGGGAGCTGTTTTTT.

The chain combines TRBV11-3 with TRBJ2-5, with a weak D call TRBD2 (6 bases). Germline assignment: CDR1 SGHNT and CDR2 YENEEA. Between the trimmed V and J ends, which lost 1 base and 2 bases, there was a span of 8 bases. The CDR3 totals 14 residues. The DNA for the CDR3 is TGTGCCAGCAGCTTAGGACTAGGACAAGAGACCCAGTACTTC. It specifies CASSLGLGQETQYF.

V gene TRBV5-1 combines with J gene TRBJ1-1, with 7 bases lining up with TRBD1. Germline-derived CDR1 and CDR2 are SGHRS and YFSETQ. Trimming at V came to 0 bases and at J to 6 bases, leaving 8 bases not matched to a gene. This CDR3 region has 15 residues. The CDR3 sequence is CASSLVQTGQPEAFF. The DNA of the CDR3 is TGCGCCAGCAGCTTGGTACAAACGGGACAGCCTGAAGCTTTCTTT.

This chain links TRBV18 with TRBJ2-1, with 9 bases lining up with TRBD1. CDR3 length: 14 amino acids. Germline CDR1 is KGHSH and CDR2 is LQKENI. Trimming took 6 bases from V and 5 from J; bases not matched to a gene: 5. The CDR3 spells CASSPGTGNNEQFF. CDR3 coding DNA: TGTGCCAGCTCGCCCGGGACAGGGAACAATGAGCAGTTCTTC.

The chain joins TRBV7-2 to TRBJ2-7; 10 positions agree with TRBD2. This CDR3 is 15 amino acids long. J was trimmed by 3 bases and V by 6 bases; bases with no gene match: 8. Germline V gene data show CDR1 as SGHTA and CDR2 as FQGNSA. For the CDR3, the DNA is TGTGCCAGCAGTCTCAGCGGGGGGGGAATCTACGAGCAGTACTTC. It translates to CASSLSGGGIYEQYF.

The rearrangement uses TRBV4-2 and TRBJ2-2, with D possibly being TRBD2 (6 bases). This CDR3 comprises 19 residues. The V and J ends lost 0 bases and 7 bases respectively, with 24 bases between them. Germline CDR1 and CDR2: LGHNA and YNFKEQ. The CDR3 DNA follows: TGTGCCAGCAGCCAAGATGCTCCCTACCCCGGGAGTAAGGACGGGGAGCTGTTTTTT. This codes for CASSQDAPYPGSKDGELFF.

The V gene is TRBV10-3, the J gene TRBJ2-1; 7 positions agree with TRBD1. With 6 bases clipped from V and 0 bases from J, the junction kept 5 bases outside the gene matches. In germline, CDR1 is ENHRY, CDR2 SYGVKD. The CDR3 runs to 15 residues. For the CDR3, the DNA is TGTGCCATCAGGTCGGACAGGAGCTCCTACAATGAGCAGTTCTTC. Translation gives CAIRSDRSSYNEQFF.

The chain couples TRBV2 to TRBJ2-2; D might be TRBD2 (5 bases). This CDR3 is built from 15 residues. V lost 3 bases and J lost 1, with 9 bases in between. Germline V gene sequence: CDR1 SNHLY, CDR2 FYNNEI. CDR3 residues: CASSEDLLNTGELFF. The CDR3 bases are TGTGCCAGCAGTGAGGACTTACTGAACACCGGGGAGCTGTTTTTT. Full variable domain (rest looked up from reference TRBV2 and TRBJ2-2): EPEVTQTPSHQVTQMGQEVILRCVPISNHLYFYWYRQILGQKVEFLVSFYNNEISEKSEIFDDQFSVERPDGSNFTLKIRSTKLEDSAMYFCASSEDLLNTGELFFGEGSRLTVL.

J is TRBJ2-3 and V is TRBV5-1; 9 bases match TRBD2. This CDR3 is built from 13 residues. Trimming at V came to 7 bases and at J to 5 bases, leaving 5 bases not matched to a gene. Looked up from germline, CDR1 is SGHRS and CDR2 is YFSETQ. The CDR3: CASAAGGGDTQYF. CDR3 sequence (DNA): TGCGCCAGCGCAGCGGGAGGAGGAGATACGCAGTATTTT.

The chain has TRBV7-3 and TRBJ2-3, with 11 bases matching TRBD2. Germline V gene sequence: CDR1 SGHTA, CDR2 FQGTGA. This CDR3 is built from 16 residues. Trimming removed 5 bases from V and 3 bases from J; junction bases left unmatched: 7. The CDR3: CASSQGTSGETDTQYF. The CDR3 nucleotides are TGTGCCAGCAGCCAAGGGACTAGCGGAGAAACAGATACGCAGTATTTT. Full variable domain (remainder filled in from reference TRBV7-3 and TRBJ2-3): GAGVSQTPSNKVTEKGKYVELRCDPISGHTALYWYRQSLGQGPEFLIYFQGTGAADDSGLPNDRFFAVRPEGSVSTLKIQRTERGDSAVYLCASSQGTSGETDTQYFGPGTRLTVL.

The chain joins TRBV9 to TRBJ1-5; 8 bases align to TRBD1. The CDR3 is 15 residues long. Germline V gene data show CDR1 as SGDLS and CDR2 as YYNGEE. V shed 0 bases, J shed 7 bases, and the junction held 6 bases outside the gene matches. The CDR3, as DNA: TGTGCCAGCAGCGTAGAGGCAGGGGGCTGGCAGCCCCAGCATTTT. Amino acid sequence: CASSVEAGGWQPQHF.

The chain has TRBV7-6 and TRBJ2-1, with 9 bases that match TRBD2. V was pared by 1 base and J by 9 bases, with 10 bases of the junction left unmatched. The length of the CDR3 is 16 residues. Germline V gene sequence: CDR1 SGHVS, CDR2 FNYEAQ. Here the CDR3 reads CASSLVGTSLFIEQFF. The DNA of the CDR3 is TGTGCCAGCAGCTTAGTCGGGACTAGCCTTTTCATTGAGCAGTTCTTC.

The chain couples TRBV19 to TRBJ2-7; D unclear. V lost 6 bases and J lost 0, with 15 bases in between. Germline V lookup: CDR1 LNHDA, CDR2 SQIVND (reference sequence). The CDR3 sequence is 15 residues long. The DNA for the CDR3 is TGTGCCAGTAGCCCGGCGCCTACAGCCTCCTACGAGCAGTACTTC. Protein: CASSPAPTASYEQYF.

V is TRBV6-1 and J is TRBJ2-5; TRBD2 aligns across 8 bases. From germline, CDR1 is MNHNS and CDR2 SASEGT. This CDR3 spans 15 amino acids. With V trimmed by 4 bases and J by 4 bases, 8 bases remained unmatched. As DNA, the CDR3 is TGTGCCAGCAGTGCTGCGGGCCGGGGGGGAGAGACCCAGTACTTC. Its protein is CASSAAGRGGETQYF.

As for this clone: Germline and junction disagree at one end, which may indicate a read error. The V call is TRBV6-6, the J call TRBJ1-1; possible D gene TRBD1, 5 bases. The germline V gene has CDR1 MNHNY and CDR2 SVGAGI (reference sequence). The CDR3 consists of 15 residues. CDR3 in amino acids: CASSPQPRVNTEAFF. In DNA, the CDR3 is TGCGCCAGCAGTCCTCAACCCAGGGTGAACACTGAAGCTTTCTTT.

The rearrangement links TRBV11-2 to TRBJ1-3; 7 nucleotides line up with TRBD1. Germline CDR1 and CDR2: SGHAT and FQNNGV. This CDR3 has 15 residues. With V trimmed by 5 bases and J by 3 bases, 7 bases remained unmatched. CDR3 bases: TGTGCCAGCAGCACCCTAGACAGGGTTGGAAACACCATATATTTT. It codes for CASSTLDRVGNTIYF. Filled out from reference TRBV11-2 and TRBJ1-3, the complete variable domain reads EAGVAQSPRYKIIEKRQSVAFWCNPISGHATLYWYQQILGQGPKLLIQFQNNGVVDDSQLPKDRFSAERLKGVDSTLKIQPAKLEDSAVYLCASSTLDRVGNTIYFGEGSWLTVV.

The chain combines TRBV11-2 with TRBJ2-1; the D gene is possibly TRBD1 (5 bases). The V gene lost 5 bases and the J gene lost 0 bases, with 14 bases spanning the gap. The CDR3 sequence is 16 residues long. The germline V gene has CDR1 SGHAT and CDR2 FQNNGV. Here the CDR3 DNA reads TGTGCCAGCAGCGTCGACAGACTGACCTCCTACAATGAGCAGTTCTTC. Amino acids: CASSVDRLTSYNEQFF. The full variable domain, with the rest looked up from reference TRBV11-2 and TRBJ2-1, is EAGVAQSPRYKIIEKRQSVAFWCNPISGHATLYWYQQILGQGPKLLIQFQNNGVVDDSQLPKDRFSAERLKGVDSTLKIQPAKLEDSAVYLCASSVDRLTSYNEQFFGPGTRLTVL.

This rearrangement joins TRBV11-2 to TRBJ1-1; no definite D call. This CDR3 region has 13 residues. Per the germline V gene, CDR1 is SGHAT and CDR2 is FQNNGV. V was cut by 1 base and J by 4 bases, with 7 bases left in between. CDR3 DNA: TGTGCCAGCAGCTTAGGACCGGGCACTGAAGCTTTCTTT. Translating it yields CASSLGPGTEAFF.

The CDR3 loop is CASSSPTGIQGETQYF. The CDR3 region has the DNA TGTGCCAGCAGTTCGCCTACCGGGATACAGGGGGAGACCCAGTACTTC. The chain combines TRBV27 with TRBJ2-5; 7 bases match TRBD1. The CDR3 has 16 amino acids. The V segment lost 4 bases and the J segment 5 bases; nucleotides outside the gene matches: 13. Germline CDR1 and CDR2: MNHEY and SMNVEV (reference sequence).